A single sample gave rise to the 6 T cell receptor beta chains below, sequenced in a study of cytotoxic CD8 clonotypes in ibrutinib-treated CLL. Clones were read by immunoSEQ multiplex PCR, and TCRdb kept only the in-frame ones, dropping some. Counted here are under 300,000 clones, 65% to 85% occurring once; the ten biggest clones make up roughly 5.7%. The input for sequencing was PBMCs, taken at disease progression, from a patient treated with ibrutinib. The receptors shown here come from a human donor with chronic lymphocytic leukemia.

V is TRBV5-4 and J is TRBJ2-7, with D perhaps TRBD1 (5 bases). Trimming left V 7 bases short and J 0 bases short, with 17 bases between. The germline gives CDR1 SGHNT, CDR2 YYREEE (reference sequence). This CDR3 spans 15 amino acids. CDR3 nucleotide sequence: TGTGCCAGCGGGAAAGGGGCAACCGGCTCCTACGAGCAGTACTTC. Amino acids: CASGKGATGSYEQYF.

The rearrangement links TRBV6-1 to TRBJ2-4, with TRBD1 as a possible D gene (5 bases). V dropped 1 base and J dropped 2 bases, with 15 bases sitting between them. The CDR3 is made up of 17 amino acids. Germline CDR1 and CDR2: MNHNS and SASEGT. The CDR3: CASSEGSGFGSKNIQYF. The CDR3 DNA reads TGTGCCAGCAGTGAAGGTTCAGGGTTCGGGTCCAAAAACATTCAGTACTTC.

The rearrangement uses TRBV15 and TRBJ2-7; D uncertain. There are 12 residues in the CDR3. The germline CDR1 and CDR2 sequences are LNHNV and YYDKDF (reference sequence). V shed 0 bases and J shed 5 bases, with 5 bases lying between them. The CDR3 DNA sequence: TGTGCCACCAGCAGAGATTTGGACGAGCAGTACTTC. Its protein is CATSRDLDEQYF.

This chain joins TRBV6-5 and TRBJ1-3; the match to TRBD1 covers 7 bases. CDR1 is MNHEY, CDR2 SVGAGI, per germline. CDR3 size: 14 residues. V lost 6 bases and J lost 4; bases outside the gene matches: 6. In nucleotides, the CDR3 is TGTGCCAGCAGCCAAACAGGGGTAGGAAACACCATATATTTT. It translates to CASSQTGVGNTIYF.

V gene TRBV2 combines with J gene TRBJ2-3, with 14 bases aligning to TRBD2. CDR3 length: 15 amino acids. CDR1 and CDR2 (germline): SNHLY, FYNNEI. V was pared by 5 bases and J by 5 bases, with 3 bases of the junction left unmatched. The CDR3 coding sequence is TGTGCCAGCAGTCGACTAGCGGGGGGGCAAGATACGCAGTATTTT. It translates to CASSRLAGGQDTQYF.

In this sample, this clone turned up a few times. V usage is TRBV4-1 and J usage is TRBJ1-1; D is undetermined. Trimming took off 5 bases at V and 1 base at J, with 11 bases between the two ends. Germline V gene sequence: CDR1 MGHRA, CDR2 YSYEKL. This CDR3 spans 14 amino acids. The CDR3 is CASSERLGNTEAFF. CDR3 nucleotides: TGCGCCAGCAGCGAAAGACTGGGGAACACTGAAGCTTTCTTT.